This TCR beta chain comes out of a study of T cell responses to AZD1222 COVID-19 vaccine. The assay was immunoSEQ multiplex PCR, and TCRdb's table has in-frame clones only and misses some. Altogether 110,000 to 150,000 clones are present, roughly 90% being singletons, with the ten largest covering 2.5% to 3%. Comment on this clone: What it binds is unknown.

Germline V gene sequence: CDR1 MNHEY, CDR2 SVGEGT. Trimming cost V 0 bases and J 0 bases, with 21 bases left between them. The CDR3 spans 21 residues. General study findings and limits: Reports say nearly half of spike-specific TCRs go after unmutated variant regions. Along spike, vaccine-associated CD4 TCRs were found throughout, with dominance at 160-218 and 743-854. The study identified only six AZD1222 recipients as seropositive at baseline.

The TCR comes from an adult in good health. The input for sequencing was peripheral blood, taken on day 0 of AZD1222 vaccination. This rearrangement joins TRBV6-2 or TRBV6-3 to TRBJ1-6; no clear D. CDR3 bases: TGTGCCAGCAGTTACTCGATGGGAAGGTTAACCCGAAGCTCCTATAATTCACCCCTCCACTTT. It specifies CASSYSMGRLTRSSYNSPLHF.